This T cell receptor beta chain came from a study of response to subunit inactivated influenza vaccine. TCRdb re-called the RT-PCR reads through MiXCR, storing one row per CDR3 protein. The repertoire holds around 470,000 distinct CDR3 sequences, with roughly 7.9% as singletons. CDR1 and CDR2 from the germline V gene are MNHNS and SASEGT. This CDR3 is 14 amino acids long. The V gene lost 6 bases and the J gene lost 0 bases, with 9 bases spanning the gap. This clonotype has more than one count but fewer than ten. The sequencing used PBMCs from blood, collected less than 30 months after vaccination. The source of this sequence is a man between 50 and 69 years old who received an inactivated influenza vaccine. The gene calls are TRBV6-1 and TRBJ1-3, with D possibly being TRBD1 (5 bases). CDR3 residues: CASSRQFSGNTIYF. CDR3 bases: TGTGCCAGCAGCCGACAGTTCTCTGGAAACACCATATATTTT.